This T cell receptor (beta chain) was recorded in a study of blood T cell dynamics during melanoma immunotherapy. Study-wide context: Patients with metastatic melanoma got pembrolizumab or nivolumab-ipilimumab as first-line care. General study findings and limits: At W3, later disease-control patients showed bifurcated PBMC repertoire changes, unlike progressors.

Data came from immunoSEQ multiplex PCR; TCRdb stores just in-frame clones and leaves some out. The table includes 15,000 to 20,000 clones, more than 85% detected once. Regarding time point: pre-treatment baseline. Blood was drawn before treatment and at week 3 after checkpoint blockade. As to this clone: Its target is unknown.

The CDR3 has 14 amino acids. CDR1 GTSNPN and CDR2 SVGIG come from the germline V gene (reference sequence). The junction had 5 bases not matched to a gene; V was cut back by 0 bases and J by 5 bases. Sample: blood, taken from a patient treated with checkpoint blockade. This sequence was found in a human donor with melanoma. The V and J genes are TRBV30 and TRBJ1-1, with TRBD1 matching over 8 bases. The CDR3 sequence is CAWSVPDRGTEAFF. The CDR3 DNA sequence: TGTGCCTGGAGTGTACCCGACAGGGGAACTGAAGCTTTCTTT.